This T cell receptor beta chain was identified in a study of T cells in tuberculosis. Assay used: immunoSEQ multiplex PCR; TCRdb lists only in-frame clones, some missing. Among 37,000 or so clones listed, 85% to 95% were seen once. The length of the CDR3 is 16 residues. Germline-derived CDR1 and CDR2 are SGDLS and YYNGEE. Trimming removed 0 bases at V and 4 bases at J, with 14 bases between. The sample holds one count of this clone. The origin of this receptor is a donor aged 10-29 years with latent tuberculosis or without tuberculosis infection. Some clones in this sample may be carry-over from other donors' samples. Sequenced material: PBMCs. The chain is built from TRBV9 and TRBJ1-3; D uncertain. The chain's CDR3 is CASSVGGGGLGNTIYF. The CDR3, as DNA: TGTGCCAGCAGCGTAGGGGGTGGAGGGCTCGGAAACACCATATATTTT.